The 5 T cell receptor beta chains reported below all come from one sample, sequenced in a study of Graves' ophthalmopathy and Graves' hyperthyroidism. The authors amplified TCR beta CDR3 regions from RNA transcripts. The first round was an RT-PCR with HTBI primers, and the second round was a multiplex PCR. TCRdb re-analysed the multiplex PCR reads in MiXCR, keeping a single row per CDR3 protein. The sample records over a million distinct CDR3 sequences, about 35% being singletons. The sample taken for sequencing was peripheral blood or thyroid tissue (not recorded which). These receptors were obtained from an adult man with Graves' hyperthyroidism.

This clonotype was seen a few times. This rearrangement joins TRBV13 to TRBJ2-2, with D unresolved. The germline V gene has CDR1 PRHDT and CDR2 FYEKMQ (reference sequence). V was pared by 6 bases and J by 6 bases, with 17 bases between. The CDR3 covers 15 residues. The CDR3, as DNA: TGTGCCAGCAGACCCCTAGGGCTAGGTTCCGGGGAGCTGTTTTTT. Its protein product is CASRPLGLGSGELFF.

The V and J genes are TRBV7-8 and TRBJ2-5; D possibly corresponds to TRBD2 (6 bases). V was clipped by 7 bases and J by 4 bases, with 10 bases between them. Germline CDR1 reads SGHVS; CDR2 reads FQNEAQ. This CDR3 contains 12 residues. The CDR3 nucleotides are TGTGCCAGCATCGAGGGAGGAGAGACCCAGTACTTC. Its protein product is CASIEGGETQYF.

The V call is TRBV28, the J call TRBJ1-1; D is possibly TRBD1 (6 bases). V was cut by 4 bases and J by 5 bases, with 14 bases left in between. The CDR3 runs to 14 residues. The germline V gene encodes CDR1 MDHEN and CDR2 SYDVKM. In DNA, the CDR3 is TGTGCCAGCAGTTCGCTACAGGGAGATACTGAAGCTTTCTTT. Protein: CASSSLQGDTEAFF.

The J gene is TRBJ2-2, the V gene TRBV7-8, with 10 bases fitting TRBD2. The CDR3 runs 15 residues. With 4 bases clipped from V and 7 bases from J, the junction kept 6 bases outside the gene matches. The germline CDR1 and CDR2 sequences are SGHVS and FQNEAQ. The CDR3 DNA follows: TGTGCCAGCAGCTCAAGCGGGAGGGAGAGCGGGGAGCTGTTTTTT. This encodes CASSSSGRESGELFF.

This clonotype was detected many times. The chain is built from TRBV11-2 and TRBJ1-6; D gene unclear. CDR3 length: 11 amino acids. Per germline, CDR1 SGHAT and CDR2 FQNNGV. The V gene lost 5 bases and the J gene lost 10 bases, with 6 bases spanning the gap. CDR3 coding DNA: TGTGCCAGCAGCGCTGACTCACCCCTCCACTTT. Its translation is CASSADSPLHF.